The rows below give T cell receptor beta chains drawn from one sample of a study of beta chain features in type 1 diabetes. TCRdb keeps only in-frame clones here, not all; method: immunoSEQ multiplex PCR. The sample holds about 470,000 clones; approximately 31% are singletons and the top ten take about 0.06%. The source material was naive CD4+ T cells from blood. These receptors all stem from a man between 18 and 35 years old in good health. The CDR3 runs from the conserved cysteine through the conserved F or W. The order of the fields is V gene, clone size, D gene, J gene, CDR3 DNA, CDR3 protein. D genes are given only for firm matches. The listing skips clone size in some rows; elsewhere it reads once, few, many or a size class.

TRBV23-1	-	-	TRBJ1-2	TGCGCCAGCAGTTCCGGGTACAGGGTGAATTATGGCTACACCTTC	CASSSGYRVNYGYTF
TRBV29-1	few	-	TRBJ1-1	TGCAGCGTTGAAGGACGGCAGAACACTGAAGCTTTCTTT	CSVEGRQNTEAFF
TRBV29-1	few	TRBD2	TRBJ2-3	TGCAGCGGCACCGGGACTAGCGGGAGAACAGATACGCAGTATTTT	CSGTGTSGRTDTQYF
TRBV30	-	-	TRBJ2-2	TGTGCCTGGAGTGGCTACAGGGACACCGGGGAGCTGTTTTTT	CAWSGYRDTGELFF
TRBV20-1	-	-	TRBJ2-7	TGCAGTGCTAGAGGGGCCTACGAGCAGTACTTC	CSARGAYEQYF
TRBV29-1	-	TRBD1	TRBJ2-7	TGCAGCGTTTCAAAAGGGACAGTCGACGAGCAGTACTTC	CSVSKGTVDEQYF
TRBV7-2	few	-	TRBJ2-5	TGTGCCAGCAGCTTAGTCGGACAAGAGACCCAGTACTTC	CASSLVGQETQYF
TRBV29-1	few	TRBD1	TRBJ2-1	TGCAGCGTCCGGGACAGGGCCTACAATGAGCAGTTCTTC	CSVRDRAYNEQFF
TRBV4-1	-	TRBD2	TRBJ2-1	TGCGCCAGCAGCCACCTTGCGGGGGGGCTGTCGCTGTTCTTC	CASSHLAGGLSLFF
TRBV11-2	-	TRBD2	TRBJ2-3	TGTGCCAGCAGCTTAAGGACTAGCTCAATAGATACGCAGTATTTT	CASSLRTSSIDTQYF
TRBV29-1	few	TRBD2	TRBJ2-7	TGCAGCGTTGGGGGTGAGACTAGCGGGATCCACGAGCAGTACTTC	CSVGGETSGIHEQYF
TRBV6-1	-	TRBD1	TRBJ2-3	TGTGCCAGCACGGTTGGGACAGGGAGTCCAGATACGCAGTATTTT	CASTVGTGSPDTQYF
TRBV30	-	-	TRBJ1-2	TGTGCCTGGACGCCTCCGCAGTCCTGGGGAGGCTACACCTTC	CAWTPPQSWGGYTF
TRBV27	-	TRBD2	TRBJ2-7	TGTGCCAGCAGTTTAAACGGGAGGGCCTCGTCGGAGTACTTC	CASSLNGRASSEYF
TRBV16	few	-	TRBJ2-1	TGTGCCAGCACTATAACCGTCTCCTACAATGAGCAGTTCTTC	CASTITVSYNEQFF
TRBV6-5	-	TRBD2	TRBJ2-5	TGTGCCAGCAGCCCCTTGACGGGAGGGAAGACCCAGTACTTC	CASSPLTGGKTQYF
TRBV30	few	-	TRBJ2-5	TGTGCCTGGAGTGTATCTCGGGATGAGACCCAGTACTTC	CAWSVSRDETQYF